Listed here are 17 T cell receptor beta chains from one sample, sequenced in a study of T cell repertoires in cytomegalovirus infection. TCRdb re-called the reads through MiXCR, storing one row per CDR3 protein. The sample has about 250,000 distinct CDR3 sequences, 9% to 15% seen once. Sequenced sample: PBMCs. The receptors shown here come from a human donor in good health (CMV status not recorded). Some clones in this sample may be carry-over from other donors' samples.

This clonotype was counted between two and nine times. V usage is TRBV6-4 and J usage is TRBJ2-2, with 7 bases that match TRBD1. The CDR3 sequence is 14 residues long. Germline CDR1 is MRHNA and CDR2 is SNTAGT. Losses at the gene ends were 7 bases for V and 2 bases for J; bases not matched to a gene: 4. CDR3 coding DNA: TGTGCCAGCATGAGGGACAGCAACACCGGGGAGCTGTTTTTT. It is translated as CASMRDSNTGELFF.

This sequence joins TRBV28 and TRBJ2-3; 7 bases are a match to TRBD1. Germline V lookup: CDR1 MDHEN, CDR2 SYDVKM. The junction had 10 bases not matched to a gene; V was cut back by 6 bases and J by 1 base. CDR3 length equals 16 residues. This CDR3 is CASRLGTATRTDTQYF. CDR3 in DNA: TGTGCCAGCAGACTCGGGACAGCCACGCGCACAGATACGCAGTATTTT.

The V and J genes are TRBV15 and TRBJ2-5, with D maybe TRBD2 (5 bases). V lost 5 bases, J lost 1 base, and 8 bases lay in between. This CDR3 has 13 residues. CDR1 is LNHNV and CDR2 is YYDKDF in the germline V gene (reference sequence). The CDR3 reads CATSPGFQETQYF. The CDR3 nucleotides read TGTGCCACCAGCCCGGGGTTCCAAGAGACCCAGTACTTC.

The sample holds a few counts of this clonotype. This sequence joins TRBV7-3 and TRBJ2-1, with 7 bases identical to TRBD2. Per the germline V gene, CDR1 is SGHTA and CDR2 is FQGTGA. Trimming took 1 base from V and 5 from J; bases not matched to a gene: 11. The CDR3 runs to 17 residues. In DNA form, the CDR3 reads TGTGCCAGCAGCTTAATGGGAGGGCGGGATGCGGACAATGAGCAGTTCTTC. As protein: CASSLMGGRDADNEQFF.

This clonotype occurred a few times. This chain joins TRBV5-1 and TRBJ2-4, with a tentative D call TRBD1 (6 bases). The CDR3 spans 15 residues. Trimming pared 2 bases from V and 5 bases from J, leaving 14 bases between. Germline V CDR1 and CDR2: SGHRS, YFSETQ. As DNA, the CDR3 is TGCGCCAGCAGCTTAACAGGGAAGGGCGAAAACATTCAGTACTTC. Translated: CASSLTGKGENIQYF.

This clonotype has a count of ten or more. The chain is built from TRBV7-2 and TRBJ1-1, with 8 positions matching TRBD1. CDR1 SGHTA and CDR2 FQGNSA come from the germline V gene. J was trimmed by 0 bases and V by 6 bases; bases with no gene match: 6. This CDR3 spans 15 amino acids. The CDR3 loop is CASRIQQGVNTEAFF. Here the CDR3 DNA reads TGTGCCAGCAGAATCCAACAGGGGGTGAACACTGAAGCTTTCTTT. Together with reference TRBV7-2 and TRBJ1-1, the CDR3 gives the full variable domain: GAGVSQSPSNKVTEKGKDVELRCDPISGHTALYWYRQSLGQGLEFLIYFQGNSAPDKSGLPSDRFSAERTGGSVSTLTIQRTQQEDSAVYLCASRIQQGVNTEAFFGQGTRLTVV.

A few counts support this clonotype. The chain carries TRBV19 and TRBJ1-2, with D unclear. This CDR3 has 12 amino acids. Germline CDR1 is LNHDA and CDR2 is SQIVND (reference sequence). V was pared by 3 bases and J by 6 bases, with 8 bases between. The CDR3 nucleotides are TGTGCCAGTAGTATGCGAGACAATGGCTACACCTTC. This sequence encodes CASSMRDNGYTF.

This clonotype was recorded at least ten times. The chain joins TRBV7-2 to TRBJ2-5, with a tentative D call TRBD1 (6 bases). Trimming removed 5 bases at V and 9 bases at J, with 19 bases between. CDR3 length: 14 residues. Germline V gene lookup returns CDR1 SGHTA and CDR2 FQGNSA. The DNA of the CDR3 is TGTGCCAGCAGCCCCCCCACAGGGTTTCAGGCCCAGTACTTC. Its translation is CASSPPTGFQAQYF.

This clonotype has at least ten counts. The rearrangement uses TRBV4-3 and TRBJ2-3, with 7 bases identical to TRBD2. The junction had 5 bases not matched to a gene; V was cut back by 2 bases and J by 3 bases. In germline, CDR1 is LGHNA, CDR2 YSLEER. This CDR3 comprises 15 residues. The CDR3 loop reads CASSQQLAGTDTQYF. DNA of the CDR3: TGCGCCAGCAGCCAACAATTAGCGGGTACAGATACGCAGTATTTT.

This clonotype has only a few counts. V usage is TRBV6-2 or TRBV6-3 and J usage is TRBJ2-2; TRBD2 is a possible D gene (5 bases). V lost 1 base and J lost 4, with 10 bases in between. The V gene's germline CDR1 is MNHEY and CDR2 SVGEGT. This CDR3 is built from 15 residues. CDR3 DNA: TGTGCCAGCAGTTACTTGCGGGCCAGCACCGGGGAGCTGTTTTTT. This gives the protein CASSYLRASTGELFF.

This clonotype appeared once. The chain recombines TRBV30 with TRBJ1-1, with 8 nucleotides matching TRBD1. The germline V gene has CDR1 GTSNPN and CDR2 SVGIG (reference sequence). V shed 1 base and J 11 bases; nucleotides not matched to a gene: 6. The CDR3 runs to 12 residues. CDR3 DNA: TGTGCCTGGAGTGGACAGGGGTTGAAGGCTTTCTTT. This encodes CAWSGQGLKAFF.

This clonotype has a handful of counts. The genes are TRBV20-1 and TRBJ1-4, with TRBD1 matching 12 bases. V was clipped by 5 bases and J by 2 bases; unmatched bases: 3. Per germline, CDR1 DFQATT and CDR2 SNEGSKA (reference sequence). This CDR3 region has 15 residues. For the CDR3, the DNA is TGCAGTGCTTGGGACAGGGGGCGGACTAATGAAAAACTGTTTTTT. This sequence encodes CSAWDRGRTNEKLFF.

Ten or more counts support this clonotype. A much larger clone is a single base away; this may be a read error. This chain uses TRBV7-2 with TRBJ1-5; D uncertain. CDR1 is SGHTA and CDR2 is FQGNSA in the germline V gene. CDR3 length: 12 amino acids. Trimming removed 1 base from V and 6 bases from J, with 4 bases in between. CDR3 residues: CASSLVSQPQHF. CDR3 bases: TGTGCCAGCAGCTTAGTTAGTCAGCCCCAGCATTTT.

This clonotype was counted a few times. V usage is TRBV20-1 and J usage is TRBJ2-7, with 7 bases lining up with TRBD2. CDR1 is DFQATT and CDR2 is SNEGSKA in the germline V gene (reference sequence). The CDR3 has 13 residues. After removal of 6 bases from V and 0 bases from J, the junction contained 5 bases not matched to a gene. CDR3 DNA: TGCAGTGCCTCGGGAGGCTACTCCTACGAGCAGTACTTC. It specifies CSASGGYSYEQYF.

This chain joins TRBV14 and TRBJ2-3; 9 bases are a match to TRBD1. The germline V gene encodes CDR1 SGHDN and CDR2 FVKESK. The CDR3 is 19 amino acids. V was pared by 4 bases and J by 2 bases, with 16 bases of the junction left unmatched. CDR3 sequence (DNA): TGTGCCAGCAGCCCGGGACAGGGTGGACTAGACCCTTTCACAGATACGCAGTATTTT. Its translation: CASSPGQGGLDPFTDTQYF.

The rearrangement uses TRBV6-2 or TRBV6-3 and TRBJ1-2, with D maybe TRBD1 (5 bases). This CDR3 comprises 13 residues. CDR1 is MNHEY and CDR2 is SVGEGT in the germline V gene. Trimming removed 10 bases at V and 3 bases at J, with 15 bases between. CDR3 protein: CATETAPYYGYTF. DNA of the CDR3: TGTGCCACCGAGACAGCCCCGTACTATGGCTACACCTTC.

This clonotype was seen a few times. The chain recombines TRBV28 with TRBJ1-5; D is ambiguous. V dropped 8 bases and J dropped 3 bases, with 14 bases sitting between them. Germline assignment: CDR1 MDHEN and CDR2 SYDVKM. CDR3 length: 14 amino acids. This CDR3 is CASGPRAFNQPQHF. As DNA, the CDR3 is TGTGCCAGCGGACCAAGGGCCTTCAATCAGCCCCAGCATTTT.